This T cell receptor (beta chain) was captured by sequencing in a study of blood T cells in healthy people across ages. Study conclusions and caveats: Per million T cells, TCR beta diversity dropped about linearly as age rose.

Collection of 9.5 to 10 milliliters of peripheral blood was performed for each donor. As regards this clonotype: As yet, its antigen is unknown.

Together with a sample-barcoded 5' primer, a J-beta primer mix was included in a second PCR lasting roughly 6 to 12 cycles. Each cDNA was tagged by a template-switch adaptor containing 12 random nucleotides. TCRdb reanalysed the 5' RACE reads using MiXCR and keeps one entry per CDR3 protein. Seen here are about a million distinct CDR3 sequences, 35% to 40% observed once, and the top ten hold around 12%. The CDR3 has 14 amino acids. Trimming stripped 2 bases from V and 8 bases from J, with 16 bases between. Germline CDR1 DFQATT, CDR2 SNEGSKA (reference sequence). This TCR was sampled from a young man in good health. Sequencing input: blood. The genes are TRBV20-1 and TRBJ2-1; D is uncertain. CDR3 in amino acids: CSARLTPRLDEQFF. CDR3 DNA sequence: TGCAGTGCTAGACTTACCCCACGGCTGGATGAGCAGTTCTTC.